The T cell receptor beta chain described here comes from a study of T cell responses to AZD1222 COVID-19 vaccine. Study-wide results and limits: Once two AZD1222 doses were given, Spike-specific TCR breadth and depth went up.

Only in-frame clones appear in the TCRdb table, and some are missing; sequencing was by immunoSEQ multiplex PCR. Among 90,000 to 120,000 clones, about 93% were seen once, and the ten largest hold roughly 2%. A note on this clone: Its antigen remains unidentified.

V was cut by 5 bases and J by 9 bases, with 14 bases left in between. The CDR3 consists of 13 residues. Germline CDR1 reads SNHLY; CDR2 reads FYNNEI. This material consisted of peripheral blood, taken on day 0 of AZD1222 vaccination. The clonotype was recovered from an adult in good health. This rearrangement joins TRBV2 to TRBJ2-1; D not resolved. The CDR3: CASSNTLGSEQFF. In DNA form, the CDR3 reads TGTGCCAGCAGTAACACCCTGGGTAGTGAGCAGTTCTTC.